This TCR beta chain was obtained from a study of blood T cells in healthy people across ages. The CDR3 is 15 amino acids. CDR1 is MNHEY, CDR2 SVGEGT, per germline. Trimming cost V 8 bases and J 1 base, with 17 bases left between them. Worth noting for this clonotype: Its antigen is undetermined.

Findings of the study overall: TCR beta diversity, measured per million T cells, fell in a roughly linear way with age. Without sorted subsets, naive and antigen-experienced compartments could not be conclusively compared.

Primed by a sample-barcoded 5' primer and a J-beta primer mix, a second PCR proceeded for roughly 7 to 12 cycles. Per-sample output comprised a minimum of 2.5 million paired-end reads containing CDR3. TCRdb used MiXCR to reprocess the 5' RACE reads, holding one entry per CDR3 protein. The sample records around 2 million distinct CDR3 sequences, roughly two fifths being singletons. The gene calls are TRBV6-2 or TRBV6-3 and TRBJ1-1; the D gene is possibly TRBD1 (6 bases). The sequence was collected from a human donor in good health. Sequencing was performed on blood. This CDR3 reads CASGYTGLGNTEAFF. CDR3 nucleotide sequence: TGTGCCAGCGGCTACACAGGGTTAGGGAACACTGAAGCTTTCTTT.